Sequencing of this TCR beta chain was carried out in a study of control samples from healthy donors and cancer patients. The table came from immunoSEQ multiplex PCR; TCRdb's copy has only in-frame clones and leaves some out. The table shows roughly 100,000 clones, with roughly 90% occurring only once. The CDR3 is 13 residues long. V was clipped by 5 bases and J by 0 bases, with 7 bases between them. Germline values: CDR1 SGHTA, CDR2 FQGTGA. Material for sequencing was blood. The source of this sequence is a woman younger than 45 in good health. The J gene is TRBJ1-1, the V gene TRBV7-3; no definite D call. The CDR3 nucleotides are TGTGCCAGCAGCCCGTCTATGAACACTGAAGCTTTCTTT. Amino acids: CASSPSMNTEAFF. The complete variable domain, with remaining parts taken from reference TRBV7-3 and TRBJ1-1, reads GAGVSQTPSNKVTEKGKYVELRCDPISGHTALYWYRQSLGQGPEFLIYFQGTGAADDSGLPNDRFFAVRPEGSVSTLKIQRTERGDSAVYLCASSPSMNTEAFFGQGTRLTVV.